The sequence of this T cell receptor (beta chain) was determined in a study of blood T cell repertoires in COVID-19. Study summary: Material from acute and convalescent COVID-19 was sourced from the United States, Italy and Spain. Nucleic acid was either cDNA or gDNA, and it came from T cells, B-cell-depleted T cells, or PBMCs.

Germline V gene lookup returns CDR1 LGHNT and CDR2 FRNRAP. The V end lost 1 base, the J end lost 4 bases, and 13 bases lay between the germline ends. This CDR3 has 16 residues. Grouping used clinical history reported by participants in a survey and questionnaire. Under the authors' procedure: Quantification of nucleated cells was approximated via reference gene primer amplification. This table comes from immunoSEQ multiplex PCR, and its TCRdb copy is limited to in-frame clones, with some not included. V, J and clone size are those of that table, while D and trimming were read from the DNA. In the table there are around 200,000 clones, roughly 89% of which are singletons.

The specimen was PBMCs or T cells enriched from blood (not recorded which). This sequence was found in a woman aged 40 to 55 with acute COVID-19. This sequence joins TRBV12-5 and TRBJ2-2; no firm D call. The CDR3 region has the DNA TGTGCTAGTGGTTTGGCCATTCGACTGACCACCGGGGAGCTGTTTTTT. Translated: CASGLAIRLTTGELFF.